Following are 10 T cell receptor beta chains from one sample sequenced in a study of graft-versus-host responses after intestinal transplantation. Their antigen targets remain unknown. Clones were read by immunoSEQ multiplex PCR, and TCRdb kept only the in-frame ones, dropping some. Among 85,000 to 90,000 clones, roughly 88% were seen once, and the ten largest hold 0.11%. The sequenced sample was unstimulated CD4+ T cells sorted from spleen or lymph node cells, obtained before intestinal transplant. These receptors were obtained from a human donor who received an intestinal transplant.

The table lists this clone with a count of one. The V call is TRBV7-9, the J call TRBJ1-2, with D possibly TRBD1 on 5 matching bases. The CDR3 covers 12 residues. Trimming removed 5 bases at V and 4 bases at J, with 8 bases between. Looked up from germline, CDR1 is SEHNR and CDR2 is FQNEAQ (reference sequence). CDR3 protein: CASSQTGYGYTF. CDR3 DNA sequence: TGTGCCAGCAGCCAAACAGGCTATGGCTACACCTTC. The complete variable domain, with remaining parts taken from reference TRBV7-9 and TRBJ1-2, reads DTGVSQNPRHKITKRGQNVTFRCDPISEHNRLYWYRQTLGQGPEFLTYFQNEAQLEKSRLLSDRFSAERPKGSFSTLEIQRTEQGDSAMYLCASSQTGYGYTFGSGTRLTVV.

This chain links TRBV7-3 with TRBJ2-3; no firm D call. This CDR3 has 14 amino acids. Trimming left V 2 bases short and J 4 bases short, with 10 bases between. Germline V gene data show CDR1 as SGHTA and CDR2 as FQGTGA. The CDR3 sequence: CASSLGLAADTQYF. In DNA, the CDR3 is TGTGCCAGCAGCTTAGGCTTAGCCGCAGATACGCAGTATTTT.

The chain recombines TRBV25-1 with TRBJ2-3; no reliable D call. The length of the CDR3 is 13 residues. Germline CDR1 MGHDK, CDR2 SYGVNS. V was clipped by 5 bases and J by 2 bases, with 8 bases between them. The CDR3 region has the DNA TGTGCCAGCAGTCCGCGACACACAGATACGCAGTATTTT. Translating it yields CASSPRHTDTQYF.

V and J are TRBV9 and TRBJ1-2; 9 bases align to TRBD1. CDR3 length: 13 amino acids. V shed 2 bases and J 8 bases; nucleotides not matched to a gene: 4. Germline loops: CDR1 SGDLS, CDR2 YYNGEE. The CDR3 region has the DNA TGTGCCAGCAGCGTCGGGACAGGGCTCGGCTACACCTTC. Its protein product is CASSVGTGLGYTF.

The genes are TRBV10-1 and TRBJ1-1; the D gene is possibly TRBD1 (6 bases). V gave up 8 bases and J gave up 2 bases, with 12 bases separating them. The CDR3 is 13 residues long. Germline values: CDR1 WNHNN, CDR2 SYGVQD (reference sequence). CDR3 bases: TGCGCCAGCCAAATGACAGGTAACACTGAAGCTTTCTTT. Amino acid sequence: CASQMTGNTEAFF.

The J gene is TRBJ1-4, the V gene TRBV11-2; 7 nucleotides line up with TRBD1. After removal of 3 bases from V and 7 bases from J, the junction contained 5 bases not matched to a gene. Germline-derived CDR1 and CDR2 are SGHAT and FQNNGV. There are 14 residues in the CDR3. The CDR3 bases are TGTGCCAGCAGCTTTAGGGGGCGGGGTGAAAAACTGTTTTTT. Translated, it gives CASSFRGRGEKLFF.

The chain links TRBV9 to TRBJ2-7; possibly TRBD1 for D (8 bases). Trimming took off 4 bases at V and 7 bases at J, with 15 bases between the two ends. CDR1 is SGDLS and CDR2 is YYNGEE in the germline V gene. This CDR3 contains 13 residues. The CDR3 is CASSFTQGGEQYF. The CDR3 DNA sequence: TGTGCCAGCAGCTTCACACAGGGGGGGGAGCAGTACTTC.

The chain carries TRBV10-1 and TRBJ2-1, with 7 bases lining up with TRBD2. CDR3 length: 16 residues. With V trimmed by 3 bases and J by 9 bases, 14 bases remained unmatched. Germline CDR1 reads WNHNN; CDR2 reads SYGVQD (reference sequence). The CDR3 protein is CASSDSRGLDSLEQFF. CDR3 sequence (DNA): TGCGCCAGCAGTGATTCTCGAGGACTAGATTCGCTTGAGCAGTTCTTC.

V gene TRBV5-8 combines with J gene TRBJ2-7; no firm D call. Germline CDR1 and CDR2: SGHTS and YDEGEE. The CDR3 contains 11 residues. The V and J ends lost 4 bases and 3 bases respectively, with 5 bases between them. Here the CDR3 reads CASSPYYEQYF. The CDR3 DNA follows: TGTGCCAGCAGCCCGTACTACGAGCAGTACTTC. Together with reference TRBV5-8 and TRBJ2-7, the CDR3 gives the full variable domain: EAGVTQSPTHLIKTRGQQATLRCSPISGHTSVYWYQQALGLGLQFLLWYDEGEERNRGNFPPRFSGRQFPNYSSELNVNALELEDSALYLCASSPYYEQYFGPGTRLTVT.

This chain uses TRBV2 with TRBJ2-1, with D possibly matching TRBD1 (6 bases). Germline CDR1 and CDR2: SNHLY and FYNNEI. The CDR3 loop spans 15 amino acids. V lost 6 bases to trimming and J lost 6 bases, with 18 bases between them. The CDR3 DNA reads as TGTGCCAGCAGCTTCGACAGGAGGTCGGTCAATGAGCAGTTCTTC. Translated, it gives CASSFDRRSVNEQFF.